The entry that follows covers one T cell receptor (beta chain) sequence. V was pared by 2 bases and J by 0 bases, with 17 bases between. The CDR3 runs to 18 residues. Germline V gene sequence: CDR1 KGHSH, CDR2 LQKENI. The data derive from a study of blood T cell repertoires in COVID-19. Some clones are missing from TCRdb's copy, which holds only in-frame ones; the method was immunoSEQ multiplex PCR. This repertoire shows nearly 400,000 clones, under 90% found once; its top ten account for about 1.7%. This sequence joins TRBV18 and TRBJ2-1, with a tentative D call TRBD2 (6 bases). Sequencing used PBMCs or T cells enriched from blood (not recorded which). The origin of this receptor is a young woman who had recovered from COVID-19. The CDR3 DNA reads TGTGCCAGCTCACCAATTTTGGCGCGGAGGGTCTCCTACAATGAGCAGTTCTTC. As protein: CASSPILARRVSYNEQFF.